Listed below are T cell receptor beta chains from one sample, sequenced in a study of blood T cell repertoires in COVID-19. Profiling relied on immunoSEQ multiplex PCR, and the TCRdb table lists in-frame clones only, not all of them. The data contain roughly 260,000 clones, about 90% of them singletons. Sequencing input: PBMCs or T cells enriched from blood (not recorded which). The receptors originated from a woman between 18 and 30 years old who had recovered from COVID-19. Each CDR3 is given with its conserved first and last residue. A D gene is named only where the DNA matches it firmly. The listing skips clone size in some rows; elsewhere it reads once, few, many or a size class.

D gene: NA; clone size: NA; V gene: TRBV19; J gene: TRBJ2-1; CDR3 protein: CASSISSNEQFF; CDR3 DNA: TGTGCCAGTAGTATCTCCTCCAATGAGCAGTTCTTC
D gene: NA; clone size: once; V gene: TRBV10-3; J gene: TRBJ1-2; CDR3 protein: CAISDKGANYGYTF; CDR3 DNA: TGTGCCATCAGTGACAAGGGAGCTAACTATGGCTACACCTTC
D gene: NA; clone size: NA; V gene: TRBV5-1; J gene: TRBJ1-1; CDR3 protein: CASSLGGPDTEAFF; CDR3 DNA: TGCGCCAGCAGCTTGGGGGGGCCCGATACTGAAGCTTTCTTT
D gene: NA; clone size: NA; V gene: TRBV28; J gene: TRBJ1-2; CDR3 protein: CASTVAGGYGYTF; CDR3 DNA: TGTGCCAGCACCGTAGCGGGGGGCTATGGCTACACCTTC
D gene: NA; clone size: NA; V gene: TRBV6-2/TRBV6-3; J gene: TRBJ1-6; CDR3 protein: CASSRGGPISPLHF; CDR3 DNA: TGTGCCAGCAGCCGCGGGGGTCCCATTTCACCCCTCCACTTT
D gene: NA; clone size: NA; V gene: TRBV7-2; J gene: TRBJ1-2; CDR3 protein: CASSLETQGNYGYTF; CDR3 DNA: TGTGCCAGCAGCTTAGAGACCCAGGGTAACTATGGCTACACCTTC
D gene: TRBD1; clone size: NA; V gene: TRBV7-3; J gene: TRBJ2-6; CDR3 protein: CASRDRDDSGANVLTF; CDR3 DNA: TGTGCCAGCAGGGACAGGGACGACTCTGGGGCCAACGTCCTGACTTTC
D gene: NA; clone size: NA; V gene: TRBV28; J gene: TRBJ1-2; CDR3 protein: CASSLGQMGGYGYTF; CDR3 DNA: TGTGCCAGCAGTTTAGGGCAGATGGGAGGCTATGGCTACACCTTC
D gene: NA; clone size: NA; V gene: TRBV2; J gene: TRBJ2-7; CDR3 protein: CASTALREAYEQYF; CDR3 DNA: TGTGCCAGCACCGCGCTCAGGGAGGCCTACGAGCAGTACTTC
D gene: NA; clone size: NA; V gene: TRBV5-1; J gene: TRBJ1-1; CDR3 protein: CASSLDPGGTTEAFF; CDR3 DNA: TGCGCCAGCAGCTTGGACCCGGGAGGTACCACTGAAGCTTTCTTT
D gene: NA; clone size: once; V gene: TRBV7-9; J gene: TRBJ2-2; CDR3 protein: CASSFGGYTGELFF; CDR3 DNA: TGTGCCAGCAGCTTTGGCGGCTACACCGGGGAGCTGTTTTTT
D gene: TRBD2; clone size: once; V gene: TRBV9; J gene: TRBJ2-5; CDR3 protein: CASSVSAGLQETQYF; CDR3 DNA: TGTGCCAGCAGCGTGTCAGCGGGGTTGCAAGAGACCCAGTACTTC
D gene: TRBD1; clone size: NA; V gene: TRBV18; J gene: TRBJ1-1; CDR3 protein: CASSPPAGQGRTEAFF; CDR3 DNA: TGTGCCAGCTCACCACCGGCCGGACAGGGACGAACTGAAGCTTTCTTT